These 29 T cell receptor beta chains came from one sample sequenced in a study of T cell responses to AZD1222 COVID-19 vaccine. Using immunoSEQ multiplex PCR, the repertoire was profiled, and TCRdb retains in-frame clones only, with some absent. This table has tens of thousands of clones, about 89% appearing once. Sample: peripheral blood, taken 28 days after the second AZD1222 dose. The receptor set was obtained from an adult who received the AZD1222 COVID-19 vaccine.

The CDR3 is CASSQSGGRGNSPLHF. CDR3 nucleotide sequence: TGTGCCAGCAGCCAGTCGGGGGGGCGAGGTAATTCACCCCTCCACTTT. This chain joins TRBV7-9 and TRBJ1-6, with D tentatively TRBD1 (6 bases). Germline V lookup: CDR1 SEHNR, CDR2 FQNEAQ (reference sequence). Trimming removed 5 bases at V and 6 bases at J, with 17 bases between. CDR3 length: 16 amino acids.

The chain's CDR3 is CASSIGQGAGGYTF. The CDR3, as DNA: TGCGCCAGCAGCATCGGACAGGGGGCGGGTGGCTACACCTTC. This chain uses TRBV5-1 with TRBJ1-2; 11 bases agree with TRBD1. The ends lost 4 bases at V and 7 bases at J; junction bases unmatched: 6. This CDR3 has 14 residues. Germline V gives CDR1 SGHRS, CDR2 YFSETQ.

V gene TRBV12-3 or TRBV12-4 combines with J gene TRBJ1-1, with no clear D. There are 11 residues in the CDR3. The V and J ends lost 6 bases and 8 bases respectively, with 10 bases between them. The CDR3 sequence: CASSAQIEAFF. The CDR3 region has the DNA TGTGCCAGCAGCGCCCAAATAGAAGCTTTCTTT.

The gene calls are TRBV3-1 (or the pseudogene TRBV3-2) and TRBJ2-7; D remains unclear. The CDR3 has 12 residues. V was cut by 4 bases and J by 6 bases, with 10 bases left in between. Germline V CDR1 and CDR2: LGHDT, YNNKEL (reference sequence). The CDR3 region has the DNA TGTGCCAGCAGCCTTAACTATGGCGAGCAGTACTTC. It is translated as CASSLNYGEQYF.

The V and J genes are TRBV19 and TRBJ2-7, with 8 nucleotides matching TRBD2. V trimming: 9 bases; J trimming: 3 bases; junction bases outside the gene matches: 4. CDR3 length: 12 amino acids. Germline loops: CDR1 LNHDA, CDR2 SQIVND (reference sequence). The CDR3 DNA sequence: TGTGCCAGCGGACGGGGGGGCTACGAGCAGTACTTC. This encodes CASGRGGYEQYF.

The chain carries TRBV7-3 and TRBJ2-3; the D gene is possibly TRBD1 (6 bases). V was clipped by 1 base and J by 2 bases, with 10 bases between them. CDR3 length: 15 amino acids. Germline loops: CDR1 SGHTA, CDR2 FQGTGA. The CDR3, as DNA: TGTGCCAGCAGCTTAAGGGGGACATACACAGATACGCAGTATTTT. As protein: CASSLRGTYTDTQYF.

The rearrangement joins TRBV5-1 to TRBJ2-1; TRBD1 agrees at 7 bases. The CDR3 runs to 13 residues. V shed 4 bases and J 5 bases; nucleotides not matched to a gene: 3. Germline CDR1 and CDR2: SGHRS and YFSETQ. CDR3 in DNA: TGCGCCAGCAGCCCAGGGACAGACAATGAGCAGTTCTTC. Translating it yields CASSPGTDNEQFF.

This chain links TRBV2 with TRBJ1-5; D unclear. The CDR3 extends over 12 amino acids. V was clipped by 11 bases and J by 5 bases, with 13 bases between them. Germline V gene lookup returns CDR1 SNHLY and CDR2 FYNNEI. CDR3 region: CASSGRYQPQHF. The CDR3 coding sequence is TGTGCCTCTTCGGGCCGCTATCAGCCCCAGCATTTT.

The chain carries TRBV11-2 and TRBJ1-1, with D uncertain. Trimming stripped 6 bases from V and 0 bases from J, with 14 bases between. The CDR3 is 15 residues long. CDR1 and CDR2 (germline): SGHAT, FQNNGV. CDR3 residues: CASSPLRGVNTEAFF. CDR3 DNA: TGTGCCAGCAGTCCCCTCCGGGGAGTGAACACTGAAGCTTTCTTT. Variable domain in full (rest from reference TRBV11-2 and TRBJ1-1): EAGVAQSPRYKIIEKRQSVAFWCNPISGHATLYWYQQILGQGPKLLIQFQNNGVVDDSQLPKDRFSAERLKGVDSTLKIQPAKLEDSAVYLCASSPLRGVNTEAFFGQGTRLTVV.

The J gene is TRBJ1-5, the V gene TRBV10-1, with D tentatively TRBD1 (6 bases). In germline, CDR1 is WNHNN, CDR2 SYGVQD (reference sequence). Trimming left V 4 bases short and J 4 bases short, with 8 bases between. This CDR3 spans 13 amino acids. CDR3 sequence reads: CASSGGLNQPQHF. CDR3 coding DNA: TGCGCCAGCAGTGGGGGGCTGAATCAGCCCCAGCATTTT.

This clone was found once. V and J are TRBV6-1 and TRBJ2-3, with D perhaps being TRBD1 or TRBD2 (5 bases each). This CDR3 is built from 17 residues. The germline gives CDR1 MNHNS, CDR2 SASEGT. Trimming removed 3 bases from V and 2 bases from J, with 18 bases in between. The CDR3 region has the DNA TGTGCCAGCAGTGATAGTCTTGGGGGACCTCCCACAGATACGCAGTATTTT. It yields the protein CASSDSLGGPPTDTQYF.

This sequence joins TRBV3-1 (or the pseudogene TRBV3-2) and TRBJ1-3; 7 positions match TRBD1. Germline V CDR1 and CDR2: LGHDT, YNNKEL (reference sequence). V was pared by 6 bases and J by 1 base, with 6 bases of the junction left unmatched. The CDR3 sequence is 15 residues long. Written as DNA, the CDR3 is TGTGCCAGCAGTCTTCAGGGGGTTTCTGGAAACACCATATATTTT. This translates into CASSLQGVSGNTIYF.

J is TRBJ1-3 and V is TRBV7-3; TRBD1 aligns across 7 bases. Trimming took 6 bases from V and 0 from J; bases not matched to a gene: 5. The CDR3 contains 15 residues. CDR1 is SGHTA and CDR2 is FQGTGA in the germline V gene. CDR3 DNA: TGTGCCAGCAGTCCACAGGGGAGCTCTGGAAACACCATATATTTT. Residues: CASSPQGSSGNTIYF.

CDR3 DNA: TGTGCCAGCAGCTTAGATCGAGAGACCCAGTACTTC. This translates into CASSLDRETQYF. The chain recombines TRBV11-2 with TRBJ2-5; no reliable D call. The germline CDR1 and CDR2 sequences are SGHAT and FQNNGV. The CDR3 loop spans 12 amino acids. Trimming cost V 0 bases and J 4 bases, with 3 bases left between them.

The J gene is TRBJ1-4, the V gene TRBV19; D remains unclear. The V and J ends lost 8 bases and 0 bases respectively, with 10 bases between them. Germline assignment: CDR1 LNHDA and CDR2 SQIVND (reference sequence). The CDR3 consists of 14 residues. The CDR3 reads CASEDGATNEKLFF. The CDR3 DNA sequence: TGTGCCAGTGAGGACGGGGCAACTAATGAAAAACTGTTTTTT.

As to this clone: Distinct nucleotide sequences in the sample also encode this CDR3. The chain uses TRBV21-1 and TRBJ1-5; the D call of TRBD1 is as the table states it, not checked on the DNA. TRBV21-1 is deemed a pseudogene. This CDR3 has 17 residues. In DNA, the CDR3 is TGTGCCAGCAGCAAAGGTCTCACAGGTGTCGGCAATCAGCCCCAGCATTTT. It encodes CASSKGLTGVGNQPQHF.

This chain connects TRBV6-4 to TRBJ1-2; TRBD1 matches 10 bases. Trimming at V came to 2 bases and at J to 4 bases, leaving 1 base not matched to a gene. The CDR3 is 14 amino acids. CDR1 is MRHNA and CDR2 is SNTAGT in the germline V gene. The CDR3 coding sequence is TGTGCCAGCAGTGACGGGACAGGGGCCTATGGCTACACCTTC. This translates into CASSDGTGAYGYTF.

The chain has TRBV6-1 and TRBJ1-2; no reliable D call. This CDR3 contains 15 residues. V lost 2 bases, J lost 3 bases, and 13 bases lay in between. In germline, CDR1 is MNHNS, CDR2 SASEGT. For the CDR3, the DNA is TGTGCCAGCAGTGAATCGGTCAGTATCTACTATGGCTACACCTTC. This encodes CASSESVSIYYGYTF.

V and J are TRBV10-1 and TRBJ1-1; tentatively, D is TRBD1 (6 bases). Germline lookup yields CDR1 WNHNN and CDR2 SYGVQD (reference sequence). V gave up 4 bases and J gave up 5 bases, with 14 bases separating them. CDR3 length: 14 amino acids. CDR3: CASSAGQGTTEAFF. The DNA of the CDR3 is TGCGCCAGCAGTGCTGGGCAGGGGACAACTGAAGCTTTCTTT.

The chain combines TRBV3-1 (or the pseudogene TRBV3-2) with TRBJ2-3, with 7 nucleotides matching TRBD2. V lost 0 bases and J lost 4; bases outside the gene matches: 10. The CDR3 loop spans 17 amino acids. CDR1 and CDR2 (germline): LGHDT, YNNKEL (reference sequence). The CDR3 loop is CASSQDHSGARADTQYF. For the CDR3, the DNA is TGTGCCAGCAGCCAAGATCACAGCGGGGCTAGGGCAGATACGCAGTATTTT.

This chain joins TRBV9 and TRBJ1-1; the D gene is possibly TRBD1 (5 bases). Trimming shortened V by 4 bases and J by 3 bases, and 22 bases separated the two germline ends. The CDR3 has 17 amino acids. CDR1 SGDLS and CDR2 YYNGEE come from the germline V gene. In DNA form, the CDR3 reads TGTGCCAGCAGCCTCGGTGGGGACCCCTCGGAGGACACTGAAGCTTTCTTT. Translated, it gives CASSLGGDPSEDTEAFF.

The chain couples TRBV2 to TRBJ1-2; TRBD1 matches at 8 bases. The CDR3 runs to 16 residues. Germline V CDR1 and CDR2: SNHLY, FYNNEI. The V and J ends lost 3 bases and 0 bases, in that order; junction bases with no gene match: 6. CDR3 protein: CASSEPGQAANYGYTF. CDR3 bases: TGTGCCAGCAGTGAGCCGGGACAGGCGGCTAACTATGGCTACACCTTC.

The rearrangement links TRBV5-4 to TRBJ2-4, with 10 bases matching TRBD1. This CDR3 contains 14 residues. CDR1 SGHNT and CDR2 YYREEE come from the germline V gene (reference sequence). The V and J ends lost 4 bases and 7 bases, in that order; junction bases with no gene match: 5. The CDR3 DNA reads TGTGCCAGCAGCGACCGACAGGGGGCGAACATTCAGTACTTC. This encodes CASSDRQGANIQYF.

The CDR3: CASSSEDMRGNEQFF. CDR3 DNA sequence: TGTGCCAGCAGTTCCGAGGACATGAGAGGTAATGAGCAGTTCTTC. The rearrangement joins TRBV2 to TRBJ2-1; D possibly corresponds to TRBD1 (5 bases). The germline gives CDR1 SNHLY, CDR2 FYNNEI. This CDR3 has 15 amino acids. V lost 5 bases, J lost 7 bases, and 18 bases lay in between.

V and J are TRBV14 and TRBJ2-2; 7 positions agree with TRBD1. Germline lookup yields CDR1 SGHDN and CDR2 FVKESK. The CDR3 covers 16 residues. V lost 5 bases to trimming and J lost 0 bases; unmatched junction nucleotides: 6. The CDR3 is CASSTPGTANTGELFF. CDR3 in DNA: TGTGCCAGCAGCACACCCGGGACAGCGAACACCGGGGAGCTGTTTTTT.

The chain uses TRBV28 and TRBJ2-2, with 11 bases fitting TRBD1. Germline CDR1 and CDR2: MDHEN and SYDVKM. J gave up 6 bases and V 8 bases, and 11 bases lay outside the gene matches. The CDR3 sequence is 16 residues long. CDR3 amino acids: CASGRGQGARAGELFF. For the CDR3, the DNA is TGTGCCAGCGGGAGAGGACAGGGGGCTCGCGCCGGGGAGCTGTTTTTT.

This clone has only one observation. V gene TRBV9 combines with J gene TRBJ1-4; D is possibly TRBD1 (6 bases). This CDR3 is 16 amino acids long. V lost 4 bases and J lost 7, with 20 bases in between. CDR1 SGDLS and CDR2 YYNGEE come from the germline V gene. This CDR3 reads CASSRQEGGLTEKLFF. The CDR3, as DNA: TGTGCCAGCAGCAGGCAAGAAGGGGGGCTTACTGAAAAACTGTTTTTT.

J is TRBJ2-7 and V is TRBV6-5; 7 nucleotides line up with TRBD1. Germline CDR1 MNHEY, CDR2 SVGAGI. CDR3 size: 12 residues. V lost 6 bases to trimming and J lost 2 bases; unmatched junction nucleotides: 1. This CDR3 reads CASRGTAYEQYF. The CDR3 DNA is TGTGCCAGCAGAGGGACAGCCTACGAGCAGTACTTC.

The gene calls are TRBV19 and TRBJ1-1; no reliable D call. This CDR3 region has 14 residues. Germline-derived CDR1 and CDR2 are LNHDA and SQIVND (reference sequence). Trimming removed 5 bases at V and 0 bases at J, with 10 bases between. The CDR3 region has the DNA TGTGCCAGTAGTCCCGTCGGGATGAACACTGAAGCTTTCTTT. Encoded protein: CASSPVGMNTEAFF.